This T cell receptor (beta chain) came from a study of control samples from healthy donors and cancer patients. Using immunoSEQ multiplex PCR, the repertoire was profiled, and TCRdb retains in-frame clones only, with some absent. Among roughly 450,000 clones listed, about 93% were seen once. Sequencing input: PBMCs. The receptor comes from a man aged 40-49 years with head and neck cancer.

CDR3 residues: CASRGQLMNTEAFF. The CDR3, as DNA: TGTGCCAGTAGAGGACAGCTCATGAACACTGAAGCTTTCTTT. This rearrangement joins TRBV19 to TRBJ1-1; D possibly corresponds to TRBD1 (6 bases). This CDR3 region has 14 residues. CDR1 and CDR2 from the germline V gene are LNHDA and SQIVND (reference sequence). V gave up 6 bases and J gave up 0 bases, with 11 bases separating them.